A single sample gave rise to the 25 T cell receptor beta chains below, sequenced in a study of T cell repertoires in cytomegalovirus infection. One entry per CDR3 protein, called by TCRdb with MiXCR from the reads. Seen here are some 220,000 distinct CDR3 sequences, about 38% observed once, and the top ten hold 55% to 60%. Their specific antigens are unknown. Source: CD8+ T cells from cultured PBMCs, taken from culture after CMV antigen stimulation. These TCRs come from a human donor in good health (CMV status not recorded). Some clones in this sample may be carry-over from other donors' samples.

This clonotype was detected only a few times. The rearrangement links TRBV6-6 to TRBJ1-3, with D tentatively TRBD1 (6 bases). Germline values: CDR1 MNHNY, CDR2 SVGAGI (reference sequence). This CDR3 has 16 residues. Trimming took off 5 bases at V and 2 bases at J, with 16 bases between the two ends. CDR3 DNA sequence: TGTGCCAGCAGTGCCCCATGGACAGCAACTGGAAACACCATATATTTT. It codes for CASSAPWTATGNTIYF.

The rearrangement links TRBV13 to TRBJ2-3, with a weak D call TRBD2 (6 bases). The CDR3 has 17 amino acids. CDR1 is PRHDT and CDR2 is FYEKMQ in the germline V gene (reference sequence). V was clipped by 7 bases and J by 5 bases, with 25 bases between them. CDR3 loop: CASTPLGFGGVEDTQYF. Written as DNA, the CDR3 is TGTGCCAGCACCCCTCTCGGGTTTGGCGGGGTCGAAGATACGCAGTATTTT.

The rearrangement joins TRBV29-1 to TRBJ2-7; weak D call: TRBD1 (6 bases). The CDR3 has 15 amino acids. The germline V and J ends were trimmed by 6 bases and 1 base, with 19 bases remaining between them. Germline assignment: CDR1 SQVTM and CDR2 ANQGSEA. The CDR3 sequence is CSVATGTPPSYEQYF. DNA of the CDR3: TGCAGCGTGGCTACAGGGACACCTCCATCCTACGAGCAGTACTTC.

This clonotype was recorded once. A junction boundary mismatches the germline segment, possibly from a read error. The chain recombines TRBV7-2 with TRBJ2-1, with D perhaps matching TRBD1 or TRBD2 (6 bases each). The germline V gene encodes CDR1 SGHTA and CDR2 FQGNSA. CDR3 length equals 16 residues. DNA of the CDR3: TGTGCAAGCAGCTTAGGGGGGCTCGGGATTTACAATGATCAGTTCTTC. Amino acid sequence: CASSLGGLGIYNDQFF.

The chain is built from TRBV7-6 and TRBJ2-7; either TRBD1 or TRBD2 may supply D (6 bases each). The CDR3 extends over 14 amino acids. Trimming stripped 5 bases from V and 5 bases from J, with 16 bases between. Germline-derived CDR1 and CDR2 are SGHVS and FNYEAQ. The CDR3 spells CASSRRSGEDEQYF. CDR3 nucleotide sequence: TGTGCCAGCAGCCGCCGGTCAGGGGAGGACGAGCAGTACTTC.

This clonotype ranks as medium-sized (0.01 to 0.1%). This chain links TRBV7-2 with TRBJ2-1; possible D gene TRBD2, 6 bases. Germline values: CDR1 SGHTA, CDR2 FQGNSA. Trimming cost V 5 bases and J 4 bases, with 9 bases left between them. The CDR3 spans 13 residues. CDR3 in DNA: TGTGCCAGCAGCATCGGGGGTTACAATGAGCAGTTCTTC. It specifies CASSIGGYNEQFF. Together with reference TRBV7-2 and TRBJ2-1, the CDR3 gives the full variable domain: GAGVSQSPSNKVTEKGKDVELRCDPISGHTALYWYRQSLGQGLEFLIYFQGNSAPDKSGLPSDRFSAERTGGSVSTLTIQRTQQEDSAVYLCASSIGGYNEQFFGPGTRLTVL.

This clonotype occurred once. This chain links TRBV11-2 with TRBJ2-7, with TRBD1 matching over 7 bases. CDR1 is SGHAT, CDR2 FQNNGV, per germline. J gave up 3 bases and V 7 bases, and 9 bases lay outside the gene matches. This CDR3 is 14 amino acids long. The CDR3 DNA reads TGTGCCAGCATTCAGGGGACAGCGAACTACGAGCAGTACTTC. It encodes CASIQGTANYEQYF.

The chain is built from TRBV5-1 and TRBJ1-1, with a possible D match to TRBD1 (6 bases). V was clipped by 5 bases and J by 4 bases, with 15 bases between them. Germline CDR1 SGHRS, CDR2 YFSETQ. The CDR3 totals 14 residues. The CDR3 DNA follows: TGCGCCAGCAGGTTAGGGGGACCGGGCACTGAAGCTTTCTTT. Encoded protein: CASRLGGPGTEAFF.

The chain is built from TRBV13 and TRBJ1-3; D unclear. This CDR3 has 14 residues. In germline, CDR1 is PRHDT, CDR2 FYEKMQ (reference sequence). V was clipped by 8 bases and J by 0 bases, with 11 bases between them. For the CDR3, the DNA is TGTGCCAGCCTAGGAGCGAGCTCTGGAAACACCATATATTTT. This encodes CASLGASSGNTIYF.

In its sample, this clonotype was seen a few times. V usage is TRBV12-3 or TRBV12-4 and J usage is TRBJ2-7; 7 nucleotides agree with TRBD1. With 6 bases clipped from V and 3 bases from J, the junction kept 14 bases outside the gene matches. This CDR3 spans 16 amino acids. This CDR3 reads CASSHRTGGTVYEQYF. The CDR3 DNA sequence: TGTGCCAGCAGCCACCGGACAGGCGGAACCGTCTACGAGCAGTACTTC.

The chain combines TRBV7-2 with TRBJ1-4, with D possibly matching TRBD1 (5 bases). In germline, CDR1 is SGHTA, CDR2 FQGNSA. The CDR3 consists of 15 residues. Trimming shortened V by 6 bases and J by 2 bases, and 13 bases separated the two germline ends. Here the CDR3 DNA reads TGTGCCAGCAGATCTCAGGGTGGGACTAATGAAAAACTGTTTTTT. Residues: CASRSQGGTNEKLFF.

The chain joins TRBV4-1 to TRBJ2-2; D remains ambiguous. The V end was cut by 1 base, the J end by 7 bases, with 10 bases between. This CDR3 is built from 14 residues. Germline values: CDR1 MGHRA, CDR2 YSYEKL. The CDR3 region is CASSQVLAGGELFF. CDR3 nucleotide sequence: TGCGCCAGCAGCCAAGTCCTTGCCGGCGGGGAGCTGTTTTTT.

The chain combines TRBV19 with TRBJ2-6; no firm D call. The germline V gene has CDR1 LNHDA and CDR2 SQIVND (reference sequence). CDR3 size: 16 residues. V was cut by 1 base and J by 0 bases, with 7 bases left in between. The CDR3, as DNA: TGTGCCAGTAGTATAGGATTTCGCTCTGGGGCCAACGTCCTGACTTTC. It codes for CASSIGFRSGANVLTF.

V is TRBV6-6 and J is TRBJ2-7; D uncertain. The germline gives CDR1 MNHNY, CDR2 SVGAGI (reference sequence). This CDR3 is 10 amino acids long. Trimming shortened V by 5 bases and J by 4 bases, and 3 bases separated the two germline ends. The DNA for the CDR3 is TGTGCCAGCAGTCAATACGAGCAGTACTTC. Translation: CASSQYEQYF.

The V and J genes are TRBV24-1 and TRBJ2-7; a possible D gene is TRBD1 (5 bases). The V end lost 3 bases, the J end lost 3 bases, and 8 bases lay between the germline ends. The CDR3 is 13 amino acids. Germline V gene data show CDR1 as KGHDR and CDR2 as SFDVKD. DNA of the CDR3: TGTGCCACCAGTGATCCTCAGGGCTACGAGCAGTACTTC. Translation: CATSDPQGYEQYF.

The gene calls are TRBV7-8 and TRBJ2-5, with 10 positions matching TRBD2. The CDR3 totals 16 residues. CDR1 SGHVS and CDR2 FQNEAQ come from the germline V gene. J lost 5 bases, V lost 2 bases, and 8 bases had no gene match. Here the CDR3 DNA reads TGTGCCAGCAGCTTATTCGGGGGACTAGCGCCCGAGACCCAGTACTTC. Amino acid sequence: CASSLFGGLAPETQYF.

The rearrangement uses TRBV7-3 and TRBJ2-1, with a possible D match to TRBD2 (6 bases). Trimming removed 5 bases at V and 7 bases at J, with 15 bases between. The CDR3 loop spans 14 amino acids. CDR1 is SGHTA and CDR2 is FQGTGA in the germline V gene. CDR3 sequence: CASSPGLGENEQFF. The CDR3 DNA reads TGTGCCAGCAGCCCGGGACTGGGTGAGAATGAGCAGTTCTTC.

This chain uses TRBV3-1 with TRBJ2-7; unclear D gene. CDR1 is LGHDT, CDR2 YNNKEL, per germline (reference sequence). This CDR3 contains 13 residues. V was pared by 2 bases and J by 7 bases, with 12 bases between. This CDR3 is CASSQQVDVEQYF. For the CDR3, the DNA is TGTGCCAGCAGCCAACAAGTGGATGTAGAGCAGTACTTC.

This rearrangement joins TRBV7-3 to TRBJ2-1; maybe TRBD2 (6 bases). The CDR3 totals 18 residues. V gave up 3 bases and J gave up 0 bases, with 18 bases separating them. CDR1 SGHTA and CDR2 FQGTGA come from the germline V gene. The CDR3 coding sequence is TGTGCCAGCAGCTTGGGCCCCACGAGCGGGCTCTCCTACAATGAGCAGTTCTTC. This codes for CASSLGPTSGLSYNEQFF.

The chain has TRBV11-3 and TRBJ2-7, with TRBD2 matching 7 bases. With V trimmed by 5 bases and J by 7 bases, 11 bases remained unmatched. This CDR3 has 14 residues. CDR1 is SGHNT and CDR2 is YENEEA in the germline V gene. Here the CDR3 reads CASSPRGGSGEQYF. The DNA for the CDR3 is TGTGCCAGCAGCCCCCGCGGGGGATCAGGGGAGCAGTACTTC.

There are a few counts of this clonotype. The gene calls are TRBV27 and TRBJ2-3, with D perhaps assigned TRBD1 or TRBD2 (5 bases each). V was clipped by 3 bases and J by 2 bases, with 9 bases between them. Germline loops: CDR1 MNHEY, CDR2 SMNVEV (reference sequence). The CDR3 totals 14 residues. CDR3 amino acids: CASSFYGATDTQYF. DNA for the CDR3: TGTGCCAGCAGTTTCTACGGGGCCACAGATACGCAGTATTTT.

CDR3 amino acids: CASSTEMTGSLYNEQFF. The CDR3 DNA is TGTGCCAGCAGTACTGAGATGACGGGGTCCCTCTACAATGAGCAGTTCTTC. The genes are TRBV2 and TRBJ2-1, with D maybe TRBD2 (5 bases). The V end lost 5 bases, the J end lost 3 bases, and 20 bases lay between the germline ends. Germline V gives CDR1 SNHLY, CDR2 FYNNEI. The CDR3 contains 17 residues.

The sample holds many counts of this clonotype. For the CDR3, the DNA is TGTGCCAGCAGCTTAGCTTGGTTGTCCACCCTGAACACTGAAGCTTTCTTT. This sequence encodes CASSLAWLSTLNTEAFF. V usage is TRBV11-1 and J usage is TRBJ1-1; D uncertain. The germline V gene has CDR1 SGHAT and CDR2 FQDESV (reference sequence). CDR3 length equals 17 residues. V shed 0 bases and J shed 0 bases, with 14 bases lying between them.

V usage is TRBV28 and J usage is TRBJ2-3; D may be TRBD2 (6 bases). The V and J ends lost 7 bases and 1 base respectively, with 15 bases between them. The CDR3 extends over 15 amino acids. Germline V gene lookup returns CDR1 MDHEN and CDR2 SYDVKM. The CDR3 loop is CASTATPSGTDTQYF. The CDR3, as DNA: TGTGCCAGCACCGCTACCCCTAGCGGCACAGATACGCAGTATTTT.

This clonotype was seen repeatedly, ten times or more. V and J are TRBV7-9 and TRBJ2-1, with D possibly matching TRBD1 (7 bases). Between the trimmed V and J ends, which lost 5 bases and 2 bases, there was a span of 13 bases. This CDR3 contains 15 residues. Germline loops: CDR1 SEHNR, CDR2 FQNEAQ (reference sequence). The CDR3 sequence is CASSTPGGPYNEQFF. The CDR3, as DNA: TGTGCCAGCAGCACTCCAGGGGGGCCCTACAATGAGCAGTTCTTC.